This T cell receptor beta chain was sequenced during a study of OX40 agonist ivuxolimab in advanced cancers. Here immunoSEQ multiplex PCR was the method, and the copy in TCRdb shows in-frame clones only, minus some. The sample shows 55,000 to 60,000 clones, roughly 77% of them seen only once. Germline V gene data show CDR1 as SGHVS and CDR2 as FNYEAQ. V lost 5 bases, J lost 2 bases, and 10 bases lay in between. CDR3 length equals 13 residues. The clonotype originates from an adult with an advanced solid tumor such as melanoma, head and neck, liver or kidney cancer. The V call is TRBV7-6, the J call TRBJ2-7; D is undetermined. Source: CD4+ or CD8+ T cells sorted from blood, taken in a trial of the OX40 agonist ivuxolimab. The CDR3 spells CASSQRGPYEQYF. The CDR3 bases are TGTGCCAGCAGCCAGCGAGGACCCTACGAGCAGTACTTC.